This T cell receptor beta chain was observed in a study of vaccination and CD4 T cells after COVID-19. With regard to this clonotype: No antigen is known for it.

As to treatment: roughly nine-day PBMC culture with coronavirus spike peptide pools or control peptides (ViraFEST assay). ViraFEST sequenced TCRs after peptide-pool expansion of antigen-specific T cells. J was trimmed by 5 bases and V by 2 bases; bases with no gene match: 7. The CDR3 has 16 amino acids. Germline values: CDR1 MNHNS, CDR2 SASEGT. Sequencing of the DNA from cultured CD4+ T cells was carried out with the Oncomine TCR Beta short-read assay. In TCRdb, the PCR reads were re-called with MiXCR into one record per CDR3 protein. The table includes about 15,000 distinct CDR3 sequences, around 42% detected once.

The origin of this receptor is a human donor who had recovered from COVID-19. The sample here was CD4+ T cells from blood, cultured in vitro, taken before SARS-CoV-2 vaccination. The chain carries TRBV6-1 and TRBJ2-3; 10 bases match TRBD1. The CDR3 sequence: CASSESGTGVKDTQYF. CDR3 bases: TGTGCCAGCAGTGAATCCGGGACAGGGGTTAAAGATACGCAGTATTTT.